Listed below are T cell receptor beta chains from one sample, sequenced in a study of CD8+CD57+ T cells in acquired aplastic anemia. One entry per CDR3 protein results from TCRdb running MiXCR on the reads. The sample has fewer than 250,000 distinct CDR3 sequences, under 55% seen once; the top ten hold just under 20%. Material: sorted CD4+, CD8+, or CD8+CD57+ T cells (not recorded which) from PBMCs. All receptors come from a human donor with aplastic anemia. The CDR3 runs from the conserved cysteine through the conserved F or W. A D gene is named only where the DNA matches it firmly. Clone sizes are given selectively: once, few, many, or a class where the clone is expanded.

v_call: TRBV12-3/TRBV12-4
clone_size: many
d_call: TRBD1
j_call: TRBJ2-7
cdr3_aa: CASSPAGGTRDEQYF
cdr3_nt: TGTGCCAGCAGTCCTGCAGGGGGCACCAGGGACGAGCAGTACTTC

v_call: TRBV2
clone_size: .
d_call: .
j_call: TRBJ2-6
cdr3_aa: CASSDGLGSGANVLTF
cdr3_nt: TGTGCCAGCAGTGATGGTCTTGGTTCTGGGGCCAACGTCCTGACCTTC

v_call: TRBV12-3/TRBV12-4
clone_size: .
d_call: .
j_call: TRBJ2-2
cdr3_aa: CASSFFRGYSGELFF
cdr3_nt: TGTGCCAGCAGTTTCTTCAGGGGCTATAGCGGGGAGCTGTTTTTT

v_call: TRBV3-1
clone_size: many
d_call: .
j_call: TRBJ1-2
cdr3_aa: CASSQDGLRGYTF
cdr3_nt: TGTGCCAGCAGCCAAGACGGATTAAGAGGCTACACCTTC

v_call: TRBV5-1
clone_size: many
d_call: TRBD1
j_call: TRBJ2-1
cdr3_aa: CASSLGDSYNEQFF
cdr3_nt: TGCGCCAGCAGCTTGGGGGACAGTTACAATGAGCAGTTCTTC

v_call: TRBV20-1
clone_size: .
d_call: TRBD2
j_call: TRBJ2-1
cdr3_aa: CSASSSGGNEQFF
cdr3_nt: TGCAGTGCTAGCAGCAGCGGGGGCAATGAGCAGTTCTTC

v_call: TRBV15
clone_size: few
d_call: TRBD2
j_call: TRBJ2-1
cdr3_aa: CATSRDRGGPNNEQFF
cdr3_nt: TGTGCCACCAGCAGAGATCGGGGGGGGCCTAACAATGAGCAGTTCTTC

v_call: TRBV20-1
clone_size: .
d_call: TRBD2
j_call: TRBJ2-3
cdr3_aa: CSATLAGGQTDTQYF
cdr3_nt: TGCAGTGCGACTCTAGCGGGGGGGCAAACAGATACGCAGTATTTT

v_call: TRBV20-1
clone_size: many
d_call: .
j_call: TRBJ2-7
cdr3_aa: CSAKSGGALDEQYF
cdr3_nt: TGCAGTGCTAAGTCTGGCGGGGCCTTGGACGAGCAGTACTTC

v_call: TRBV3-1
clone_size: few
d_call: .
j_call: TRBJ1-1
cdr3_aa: CASSQGERPEAFF
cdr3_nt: TGTGCCAGCAGCCAAGGAGAAAGGCCTGAAGCTTTCTTT

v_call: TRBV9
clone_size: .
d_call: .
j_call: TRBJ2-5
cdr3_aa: CASSQPAKPGTQAHPGRKETQYF
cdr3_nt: TGTGCCAGCAGCCAGCCGGCGAAGCCGGGTACCCAGGCGCATCCAGGTAGAAAAGAGACCCAGTACTTC

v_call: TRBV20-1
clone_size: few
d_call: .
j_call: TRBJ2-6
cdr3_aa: CSARDGANVLTF
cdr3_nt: TGCAGTGCTAGAGATGGGGCCAACGTCCTGACTTTC

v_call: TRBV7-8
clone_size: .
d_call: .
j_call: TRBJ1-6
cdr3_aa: CASSLGTDSPLHF
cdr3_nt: TGTGCCAGCAGCTTAGGGACGGATTCACCCCTCCACTTT